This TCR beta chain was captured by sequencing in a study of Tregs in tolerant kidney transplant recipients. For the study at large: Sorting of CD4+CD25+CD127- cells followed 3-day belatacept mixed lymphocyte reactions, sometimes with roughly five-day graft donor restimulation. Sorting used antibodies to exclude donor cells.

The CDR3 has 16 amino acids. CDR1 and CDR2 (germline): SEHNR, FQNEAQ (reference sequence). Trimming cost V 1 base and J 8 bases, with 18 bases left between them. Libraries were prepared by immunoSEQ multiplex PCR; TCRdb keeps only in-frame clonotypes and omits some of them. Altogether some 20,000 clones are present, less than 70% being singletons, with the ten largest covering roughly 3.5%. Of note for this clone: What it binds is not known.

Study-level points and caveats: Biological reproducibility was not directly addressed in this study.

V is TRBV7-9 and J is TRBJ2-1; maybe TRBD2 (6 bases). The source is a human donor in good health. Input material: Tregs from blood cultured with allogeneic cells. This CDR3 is CASSLDSRGIVDEQFF. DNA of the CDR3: TGTGCCAGCAGCTTAGATTCTCGCGGGATCGTGGATGAGCAGTTCTTC.